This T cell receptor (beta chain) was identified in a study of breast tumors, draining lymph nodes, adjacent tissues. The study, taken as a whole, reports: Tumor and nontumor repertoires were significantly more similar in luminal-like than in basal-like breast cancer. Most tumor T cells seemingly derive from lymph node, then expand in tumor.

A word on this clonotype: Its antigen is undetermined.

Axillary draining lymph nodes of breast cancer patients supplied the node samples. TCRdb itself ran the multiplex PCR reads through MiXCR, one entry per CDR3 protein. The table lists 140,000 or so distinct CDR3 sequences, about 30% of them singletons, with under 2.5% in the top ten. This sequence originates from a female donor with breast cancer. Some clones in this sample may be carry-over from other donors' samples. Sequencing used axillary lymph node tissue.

CDR3 protein: CSARGQGGDTDTQYF. CDR3 sequence (DNA): TGCAGTGCTAGAGGTCAAGGGGGGGACACAGATACGCAGTATTTT. The genes are TRBV20-1 and TRBJ2-3, with TRBD2 as a possible D gene (7 bases). Looked up from germline, CDR1 is DFQATT and CDR2 is SNEGSKA (reference sequence). This CDR3 is 15 amino acids long. V lost 1 base and J lost 2, with 13 bases in between.